Below are 8 T cell receptor beta chains sequenced from a single sample in a study of shared clonotypes between healthy human individuals. TCRdb's table, derived via immunoSEQ multiplex PCR, lists solely in-frame clones and lacks some. The sample lists around 2,000,000 clones; about 95% were seen once. CD45RO-negative, CCR7-positively selected cells formed the naive CD8 fraction, excluding terminally differentiated effector memory CD45RA+ cells. The sequenced material came from naive CD8+ T cells sorted from blood. The receptors here all came from a man between 18 and 35 years old in good health.

The chain uses TRBV19 and TRBJ2-1; D may be TRBD1 (5 bases). The CDR3 totals 13 residues. Germline assignment: CDR1 LNHDA and CDR2 SQIVND (reference sequence). V was trimmed by 5 bases and J by 8 bases, leaving 13 bases between them. Here the CDR3 DNA reads TGTGCCAGTAGTCCCCTAGGGGCCGATGAGCAGTTCTTC. It encodes CASSPLGADEQFF.

In nucleotides, the CDR3 is TGTGCCAGCGATACGGACGGGTACGAGCAGTACTTC. Its translation: CASDTDGYEQYF. The chain employs TRBV6-6 and TRBJ2-7; unclear D gene. The CDR3 is made up of 12 amino acids. V was cut by 8 bases and J by 4 bases, with 12 bases left in between. Germline V lookup: CDR1 MNHNY, CDR2 SVGAGI (reference sequence).

This rearrangement joins TRBV30 to TRBJ2-1; 10 bases are a match to TRBD2. Germline V gene data show CDR1 as GTSNPN and CDR2 as SVGIG (reference sequence). CDR3 length equals 14 residues. J was trimmed by 8 bases and V by 2 bases; bases with no gene match: 6. The CDR3 is CAWSIASGSDEQFF. The CDR3 coding sequence is TGTGCCTGGAGTATTGCTAGCGGGAGTGATGAGCAGTTCTTC.

The V gene is TRBV5-6, the J gene TRBJ2-3, with D perhaps matching TRBD1 (6 bases). Germline assignment: CDR1 SGHDT and CDR2 YYEEEE. This CDR3 is built from 13 residues. The V end lost 2 bases, the J end lost 13 bases, and 17 bases lay between the germline ends. The CDR3 DNA follows: TGTGCCAGCAGCTTCTCCTGGGACATTGGGGAGTATTTT. Its translation: CASSFSWDIGEYF.

The chain has TRBV28 and TRBJ1-1; possibly TRBD1 for D (5 bases). V dropped 5 bases and J dropped 8 bases, with 18 bases sitting between them. This CDR3 is built from 14 residues. Germline V gives CDR1 MDHEN, CDR2 SYDVKM. The chain's CDR3 is CASSPWELRDEAFF. CDR3 bases: TGTGCCAGCAGTCCCTGGGAGTTGAGGGACGAAGCTTTCTTT. Together with reference TRBV28 and TRBJ1-1, the CDR3 gives the full variable domain: DVKVTQSSRYLVKRTGEKVFLECVQDMDHENMFWYRQDPGLGLRLIYFSYDVKMKEKGDIPEGYSVSREKKERFSLILESASTNQTSMYLCASSPWELRDEAFFGQGTRLTVV.

This clone was observed a few times. CDR3 nucleotide sequence: TGTGCCAGCAGCGTCGGGACTAGTCTCGACGAGCAGTACTTC. It translates to CASSVGTSLDEQYF. This sequence joins TRBV7-9 and TRBJ2-7; 8 nucleotides line up with TRBD2. Germline V gene sequence: CDR1 SEHNR, CDR2 FQNEAQ (reference sequence). V lost 5 bases to trimming and J lost 5 bases; unmatched junction nucleotides: 8. There are 14 residues in the CDR3.

V is TRBV25-1 and J is TRBJ1-3; TRBD1 matches 8 bases. V trimming: 6 bases; J trimming: 4 bases; junction bases outside the gene matches: 8. Germline assignment: CDR1 MGHDK and CDR2 SYGVNS. The CDR3 contains 15 residues. In nucleotides, the CDR3 is TGTGCCAGCAGCCCTCCAGGGGGCGCGGGAAACACCATATATTTT. This encodes CASSPPGGAGNTIYF. The variable domain in full, with the rest retrieved from reference TRBV25-1 and TRBJ1-3, is EADIYQTPRYLVIGTGKKITLECSQTMGHDKMYWYQQDPGMELHLIHYSYGVNSTEKGDLSSESTVSRIRTEHFPLTLESARPSHTSQYLCASSPPGGAGNTIYFGEGSWLTVV.

V is TRBV7-9 and J is TRBJ2-7; TRBD2 might be the D (6 bases). The length of the CDR3 is 15 residues. V dropped 10 bases and J dropped 4 bases, with 23 bases sitting between them. Germline V gene sequence: CDR1 SEHNR, CDR2 FQNEAQ (reference sequence). The CDR3 DNA follows: TGTGCCATCGAAAAGGACGGGACTGGGCTTTACGAGCAGTACTTC. Protein product: CAIEKDGTGLYEQYF. Looking up the rest from reference TRBV7-9 and TRBJ2-7 gives the full variable domain: DTGVSQNPRHKITKRGQNVTFRCDPISEHNRLYWYRQTLGQGPEFLTYFQNEAQLEKSRLLSDRFSAERPKGSFSTLEIQRTEQGDSAMYLCAIEKDGTGLYEQYFGPGTRLTVT.